These 28 T cell receptor beta chains came from one sample sequenced in a study of blood T cell repertoires in COVID-19. Measured with immunoSEQ multiplex PCR; TCRdb has only the in-frame clones, and not every one. The table includes around 260,000 clones, roughly 85% detected once. Sequenced sample: peripheral blood. These receptors came from a human donor in a cohort sampled during active COVID-19.

The V and J genes are TRBV6-2 or TRBV6-3 and TRBJ2-7; D not certain. The CDR3 is 14 amino acids. Germline V lookup: CDR1 MNHEY, CDR2 SVGEGT. Trimming shortened V by 2 bases and J by 5 bases, and 13 bases separated the two germline ends. CDR3 nucleotides: TGTGCCAGCAGTTACGGGCAGGTGTACGACGAGCAGTACTTC. It codes for CASSYGQVYDEQYF.

This chain joins TRBV28 and TRBJ1-5; perhaps TRBD1 as D (6 bases). Germline V lookup: CDR1 MDHEN, CDR2 SYDVKM. V lost 7 bases, J lost 2 bases, and 15 bases lay in between. The CDR3 totals 15 residues. The CDR3 loop reads CASTPQGLGNQPQHF. CDR3 nucleotides: TGTGCCAGCACTCCGCAGGGGTTGGGCAATCAGCCCCAGCATTTT.

The chain recombines TRBV5-6 with TRBJ1-3; perhaps TRBD1 as D (5 bases). CDR1 and CDR2 from the germline V gene are SGHDT and YYEEEE. This CDR3 contains 15 residues. V lost 2 bases, J lost 1 base, and 10 bases lay in between. The CDR3 reads CASSFRTTSGNTIYF. The CDR3 bases are TGTGCCAGCAGCTTTAGGACAACTTCTGGAAACACCATATATTTT. Full variable domain (rest looked up from reference TRBV5-6 and TRBJ1-3): DAGVTQSPTHLIKTRGQQVTLRCSPKSGHDTVSWYQQALGQGPQFIFQYYEEEERQRGNFPDRFSGHQFPNYSSELNVNALLLGDSALYLCASSFRTTSGNTIYFGEGSWLTVV.

The chain couples TRBV15 to TRBJ2-5; D possibly corresponds to TRBD2 (6 bases). Germline loops: CDR1 LNHNV, CDR2 YYDKDF (reference sequence). The V end lost 1 base, the J end lost 5 bases, and 11 bases lay between the germline ends. This CDR3 is built from 14 residues. CDR3 sequence: CATSRAGVGETQYF. CDR3 nucleotides: TGTGCCACCAGCAGAGCGGGAGTTGGGGAGACCCAGTACTTC. The variable domain in full, with the rest retrieved from reference TRBV15 and TRBJ2-5, is DAMVIQNPRYQVTQFGKPVTLSCSQTLNHNVMYWYQQKSSQAPKLLFHYYDKDFNNEADTPDNFQSRRPNTSFCFLDIRSPGLGDTAMYLCATSRAGVGETQYFGPGTRLLVL.

This clone was seen once. The chain has TRBV19 and TRBJ2-7; no definite D call. The germline V and J ends were trimmed by 4 bases and 2 bases, with 9 bases remaining between them. The CDR3 sequence is 13 residues long. Germline V CDR1 and CDR2: LNHDA, SQIVND (reference sequence). The CDR3 DNA follows: TGTGCCAGTAGTACCCCCACTCCCTACGAGCAGTACTTC. This codes for CASSTPTPYEQYF.

This clone was seen just once. The chain employs TRBV6-5 and TRBJ1-6; possible D gene TRBD1, 6 bases. CDR1 and CDR2 from the germline V gene are MNHEY and SVGAGI. The CDR3 extends over 14 amino acids. V was trimmed by 7 bases and J by 10 bases, leaving 17 bases between them. In DNA, the CDR3 is TGTGCCAGCATTCTAGACAGGACGGGCTCACCCCTCCACTTT. This translates into CASILDRTGSPLHF.

CDR3 DNA: TGTGCCAGCGCGGGACAGGGATACAATGAGCAGTTCTTC. Its translation is CASAGQGYNEQFF. The chain employs TRBV6-6 and TRBJ2-1; 9 bases agree with TRBD1. V was pared by 8 bases and J by 4 bases, with 3 bases of the junction left unmatched. This CDR3 has 13 residues. Germline-derived CDR1 and CDR2 are MNHNY and SVGAGI (reference sequence).

This chain links TRBV10-1 with TRBJ2-7, with 8 bases matching TRBD1. After removal of 4 bases from V and 2 bases from J, the junction contained 4 bases not matched to a gene. Germline V gene sequence: CDR1 WNHNN, CDR2 SYGVQD (reference sequence). This CDR3 spans 14 amino acids. The CDR3 reads CASSGTGRTYEQYF. DNA of the CDR3: TGCGCCAGCAGTGGGACAGGGAGGACCTACGAGCAGTACTTC.

V and J are TRBV5-5 and TRBJ1-1, with D possibly being TRBD1 (5 bases). Germline loops: CDR1 SGHKS, CDR2 YYEKEE (reference sequence). CDR3 size: 16 residues. The V gene lost 4 bases and the J gene lost 0 bases, with 16 bases spanning the gap. Written as DNA, the CDR3 is TGTGCCAGCAGCCTAAACCGACAGATCATGAACACTGAAGCTTTCTTT. It is translated as CASSLNRQIMNTEAFF. The entire variable domain, with the rest obtained from reference TRBV5-5 and TRBJ1-1, is as follows: DAGVTQSPTHLIKTRGQQVTLRCSPISGHKSVSWYQQVLGQGPQFIFQYYEKEERGRGNFPDRFSARQFPNYSSELNVNALLLGDSALYLCASSLNRQIMNTEAFFGQGTRLTVV.

This clone came up a few times. The gene calls are TRBV6-5 and TRBJ2-1, with D possibly matching TRBD2 (5 bases). V lost 5 bases and J 4 bases, leaving 12 bases between the germline ends. Germline V lookup: CDR1 MNHEY, CDR2 SVGAGI. The CDR3 runs 14 residues. In nucleotides, the CDR3 is TGTGCCAGCAGTCCTCGGGGATCTTACAATGAGCAGTTCTTC. It translates to CASSPRGSYNEQFF.

The chain couples TRBV28 to TRBJ2-1, with a possible D match to TRBD2 (6 bases). Germline-derived CDR1 and CDR2 are MDHEN and SYDVKM. V lost 3 bases and J lost 7, with 22 bases in between. The length of the CDR3 is 17 residues. The CDR3 coding sequence is TGTGCCAGCAGTTTTCTCCTAACTAGCCCCTCTTTAAATGAGCAGTTCTTC. It yields the protein CASSFLLTSPSLNEQFF.

The J gene is TRBJ1-1, the V gene TRBV3-1 (or the pseudogene TRBV3-2); D perhaps matches TRBD1 (6 bases). Germline V CDR1 and CDR2: LGHDT, YNNKEL (reference sequence). The CDR3 length is 14 residues. The V end lost 2 bases, the J end lost 1 base, and 8 bases lay between the germline ends. The CDR3 loop reads CASSQMDRNTEAFF. In DNA, the CDR3 is TGTGCCAGCAGCCAAATGGACAGGAACACTGAAGCTTTCTTT.

The chain uses TRBV18 and TRBJ1-1; maybe TRBD1 (5 bases). Germline CDR1 is KGHSH and CDR2 is LQKENI. V dropped 2 bases and J dropped 7 bases, with 8 bases sitting between them. There are 12 residues in the CDR3. The CDR3 nucleotides are TGTGCCAGCTCACCAGACGGGGGTGAAGCTTTCTTT. Amino acid sequence: CASSPDGGEAFF.

This clone was picked up a small number of times. The chain has TRBV4-1 and TRBJ1-1; D unresolved. The CDR3 runs 14 residues. The V gene's germline CDR1 is MGHRA and CDR2 YSYEKL. The V end was cut by 4 bases, the J end by 1 base, with 10 bases between. CDR3 sequence (DNA): TGCGCCAGCAGCCTCGGTCCGTCGAACACTGAAGCTTTCTTT. As protein: CASSLGPSNTEAFF.

The V gene is TRBV5-1, the J gene TRBJ2-5; 9 bases match TRBD1. V dropped 4 bases and J dropped 2; count of bases not matched to a gene: 3. The CDR3 covers 14 residues. CDR1 is SGHRS, CDR2 YFSETQ, per germline. CDR3 in amino acids: CASSSGTGQETQYF. CDR3 DNA: TGCGCCAGCAGCAGCGGGACAGGGCAAGAGACCCAGTACTTC. The whole variable domain, filled in from reference TRBV5-1 and TRBJ2-5, reads KAGVTQTPRYLIKTRGQQVTLSCSPISGHRSVSWYQQTPGQGLQFLFEYFSETQRNKGNFPGRFSGRQFSNSRSEMNVSTLELGDSALYLCASSSGTGQETQYFGPGTRLLVL.

V and J are TRBV7-9 and TRBJ2-5; D might be TRBD2 (6 bases). The CDR3 is 13 residues long. Between the trimmed V and J ends, which lost 8 bases and 5 bases, there was a span of 15 bases. In germline, CDR1 is SEHNR, CDR2 FQNEAQ (reference sequence). CDR3 sequence reads: CASRVSGSETQYF. CDR3 DNA: TGTGCCAGCCGCGTTAGCGGTTCCGAGACCCAGTACTTC.

The J gene is TRBJ1-2, the V gene TRBV4-2; no definite D call. CDR3 length: 15 amino acids. Germline CDR1 reads LGHNA; CDR2 reads YNFKEQ. V gave up 0 bases and J gave up 2 bases, with 10 bases separating them. The CDR3 here is CASSQDRGGNYGYTF. In nucleotides, the CDR3 is TGTGCCAGCAGCCAAGATCGCGGTGGGAACTATGGCTACACCTTC.

J is TRBJ1-5 and V is TRBV27; 7 bases align to TRBD1. Unmatched junction bases numbered 9, after V lost 6 bases and J lost 4 bases. The CDR3 runs to 15 residues. Germline V gene sequence: CDR1 MNHEY, CDR2 SMNVEV (reference sequence). CDR3: CASRPDRVLNQPQHF. CDR3 in DNA: TGTGCCAGCAGGCCCGACAGGGTCTTAAATCAGCCCCAGCATTTT.

The rearrangement uses TRBV19 and TRBJ2-2; D is undetermined. CDR1 LNHDA and CDR2 SQIVND come from the germline V gene (reference sequence). The CDR3 loop spans 12 amino acids. V lost 6 bases and J lost 4, with 6 bases in between. The CDR3 protein is CASRRVTGELFF. In DNA form, the CDR3 reads TGTGCCAGTAGACGAGTCACCGGGGAGCTGTTTTTT.

This clone has just one count. V is TRBV14 and J is TRBJ2-7; D gene ambiguous. Per germline, CDR1 SGHDN and CDR2 FVKESK. V lost 2 bases and J lost 6, with 5 bases in between. CDR3 length: 11 amino acids. CDR3 sequence: CASSQIGEQYF. In DNA form, the CDR3 reads TGTGCCAGCAGCCAAATCGGCGAGCAGTACTTC.

V gene TRBV7-3 combines with J gene TRBJ2-7; 9 bases match TRBD2. V gave up 5 bases and J gave up 5 bases; unmatched junction bases: 7. There are 14 residues in the CDR3. Germline values: CDR1 SGHTA, CDR2 FQGTGA. The CDR3 bases are TGTGCCAGCAGCGTCGCGGGAGGGAACCACGAGCAGTACTTC. As protein: CASSVAGGNHEQYF.

The chain joins TRBV7-2 to TRBJ2-7, with no clear D. V lost 4 bases, J lost 5 bases, and 9 bases lay in between. Germline V gene lookup returns CDR1 SGHTA and CDR2 FQGNSA. The CDR3 extends over 12 amino acids. CDR3 region: CASSSSRHEQYF. CDR3 DNA sequence: TGTGCCAGCAGCTCCTCGCGCCACGAGCAGTACTTC.

The rearrangement links TRBV5-1 to TRBJ2-5; 7 nucleotides agree with TRBD2. The CDR3 is 15 amino acids. V lost 6 bases to trimming and J lost 5 bases; unmatched junction nucleotides: 13. CDR1 and CDR2 from the germline V gene are SGHRS and YFSETQ. The chain's CDR3 is CASKERDLWRETQYF. The DNA of the CDR3 is TGCGCCAGCAAGGAGCGGGATTTATGGCGGGAGACCCAGTACTTC.

The chain employs TRBV12-3 or TRBV12-4 and TRBJ1-5; D is ambiguous. The CDR3 covers 13 residues. The V end lost 4 bases, the J end lost 0 bases, and 4 bases lay between the germline ends. CDR3 loop: CASSYNSNQPQHF. Written as DNA, the CDR3 is TGTGCCAGCAGTTACAATAGCAATCAGCCCCAGCATTTT.

The chain couples TRBV29-1 to TRBJ2-3, with TRBD2 matching 12 bases. CDR1 SQVTM and CDR2 ANQGSEA come from the germline V gene. This CDR3 is built from 15 residues. V was pared by 7 bases and J by 6 bases, with 11 bases of the junction left unmatched. DNA of the CDR3: TGCAGCGCCCTAGGACTAGCGGGACCACTGGATACGCAGTATTTT. Amino acid sequence: CSALGLAGPLDTQYF.

J is TRBJ1-4 and V is TRBV18; a possible D gene is TRBD1 (5 bases). The CDR3 contains 16 residues. Trimming left V 4 bases short and J 2 bases short, with 14 bases between. Germline V gene data show CDR1 as KGHSH and CDR2 as LQKENI. CDR3 protein: CASSLARGKTNEKLFF. The CDR3 nucleotides are TGTGCCAGCTCACTCGCTCGGGGGAAGACTAATGAAAAACTGTTTTTT. The variable domain in full, with the rest retrieved from reference TRBV18 and TRBJ1-4, is NAGVMQNPRHLVRRRGQEARLRCSPMKGHSHVYWYRQLPEEGLKFMVYLQKENIIDESGMPKERFSAEFPKEGPSILRIQQVVRGDSAAYFCASSLARGKTNEKLFFGSGTQLSVL.

The chain carries TRBV19 and TRBJ2-2, with TRBD1 matching over 9 bases. The CDR3 runs 16 residues. Trimming at V came to 6 bases and at J to 5 bases, leaving 10 bases not matched to a gene. CDR1 LNHDA and CDR2 SQIVND come from the germline V gene (reference sequence). CDR3 amino acids: CASSTGTGRTTGELFF. For the CDR3, the DNA is TGTGCCAGTAGCACCGGGACAGGGAGAACTACCGGGGAGCTGTTTTTT.

CDR3 in DNA: TGCGCCAGCAGCCGCGCTAGCGGTCAGGGGGGGGAGCTGTTTTTT. Protein product: CASSRASGQGGELFF. V gene TRBV4-1 combines with J gene TRBJ2-2, with D maybe TRBD2 (7 bases). The CDR3 consists of 15 residues. Trimming removed 4 bases from V and 8 bases from J, with 17 bases in between. Germline V gene data show CDR1 as MGHRA and CDR2 as YSYEKL.